This T cell receptor beta chain came from a study of Graves' ophthalmopathy and Graves' hyperthyroidism. The CDR3 runs to 14 residues. Germline V CDR1 and CDR2: SGHTA, FQGNSA. The V end was cut by 5 bases, the J end by 0 bases, with 10 bases between. Comment on this clonotype: The antigen is unknown.

Clinical symptoms and serum thyroxine were used for diagnosis; TRAb, thyroid ultrasound and orbital computed tomography were also relied on. Study outcomes and limitations: The model's ophthalmopathy progression predictions had 55% to 71% sensitivity and 72.22% specificity.

The authors amplified TCR beta CDR3 regions, and they did so from RNA transcripts for repertoire sequencing. An initial RT-PCR round employing HTBI primers preceded a second-round multiplex PCR. TCRdb itself ran the multiplex PCR reads through MiXCR, one entry per CDR3 protein. The table includes some 380,000 distinct CDR3 sequences, 15% to 19% detected once. The sequence was obtained from a woman aged 18-29 years with stable Graves' hyperthyroidism. V is TRBV7-2 and J is TRBJ1-1; the D is unclear. The sample taken for sequencing was peripheral blood. The CDR3, as DNA: TGTGCCAGCAGCCCCGTTCGCATGAACACTGAAGCTTTCTTT. It yields the protein CASSPVRMNTEAFF. Using reference TRBV7-2 and TRBJ1-1 for the parts outside the CDR3, the full variable domain is GAGVSQSPSNKVTEKGKDVELRCDPISGHTALYWYRQSLGQGLEFLIYFQGNSAPDKSGLPSDRFSAERTGGSVSTLTIQRTQQEDSAVYLCASSPVRMNTEAFFGQGTRLTVV.